This T cell receptor beta chain was captured by sequencing in a study of memory CD4+ T cells and cytomegalovirus serostatus. Across the study: Healthy Belgian adult donors included 9 or 10 CMV-positive and 24 CMV-negative people.

Germline V gene sequence: CDR1 SNHLY, CDR2 FYNNEI. V lost 6 bases, J lost 4 bases, and 5 bases stayed unmatched. The CDR3 spans 15 residues. Single viable CD3+CD4+CD8-CD45RO+ cells were sorted as the memory CD4+ T cells. Sequencing used immunoSEQ multiplex PCR; TCRdb keeps in-frame clones, though not all of them. This repertoire shows about 50,000 clones, about 78% found once; its top ten account for 0.5% to 0.7%. This chain connects TRBV2 to TRBJ2-1; 11 bases are shared with TRBD2. The receptor's source is an adult in good health and CMV-seronegative. Sequenced input: memory CD4+ T cells from blood. This chain's CDR3 is CASRLAGGVYNEQFF. The CDR3 DNA sequence: TGTGCCAGCAGGTTAGCGGGAGGGGTTTACAATGAGCAGTTCTTC.